This passage covers 15 T cell receptor beta chains from one sample sequenced in a study of identifying expanded T cells in peripheral blood. The method was immunoSEQ multiplex PCR; TCRdb's version includes in-frame clones alone and lacks a portion of them. The repertoire includes 100,000 or so clones, about 83% of them detected once, and approximately 18% sits in the top ten. The source material was blood. All receptors derive from a person aged 18 to 70 in good health.

The rearrangement links TRBV7-2 to TRBJ1-1; TRBD1 is a possible D gene (5 bases). The CDR3 loop spans 13 amino acids. CDR1 and CDR2 from the germline V gene are SGHTA and FQGNSA. The V end was cut by 1 base, the J end by 4 bases, with 7 bases between. CDR3: CASSLGGGTEAFF. The CDR3 region has the DNA TGTGCCAGCAGCTTAGGGGGGGGCACTGAAGCTTTCTTT.

The CDR3 bases are TGCGCCAGCAGTAGGCTAGCGGGGGGGCCAGATACGCAGTATTTT. The encoded protein is CASSRLAGGPDTQYF. The chain recombines TRBV10-2 with TRBJ2-3, with 12 bases identical to TRBD2. Germline values: CDR1 WSHSY, CDR2 SAAADI. Trimming cost V 5 bases and J 4 bases; bases outside gene matches: 4. The CDR3 runs to 15 residues.

The chain uses TRBV7-2 and TRBJ2-7; 9 positions agree with TRBD2. Germline V lookup: CDR1 SGHTA, CDR2 FQGNSA. The CDR3 runs 15 residues. V dropped 3 bases and J dropped 2; count of bases not matched to a gene: 5. The CDR3 DNA follows: TGTGCCAGCAGCTTCTTTGTAGCGGGGGCCTACGAGCAGTACTTC. Translating gives CASSFFVAGAYEQYF.

The chain recombines TRBV5-8 with TRBJ1-5, with 7 bases matching TRBD1. The CDR3 has 16 amino acids. Unmatched junction bases numbered 9, after V lost 5 bases and J lost 1 base. CDR1 SGHTS and CDR2 YDEGEE come from the germline V gene. CDR3 sequence: CASRDRREASNQPQHF. CDR3 sequence (DNA): TGTGCCAGCAGGGACAGGAGAGAAGCGAGCAATCAGCCCCAGCATTTT. Combining the CDR3 with reference TRBV5-8 and TRBJ1-5 gives the whole variable domain EAGVTQSPTHLIKTRGQQATLRCSPISGHTSVYWYQQALGLGLQFLLWYDEGEERNRGNFPPRFSGRQFPNYSSELNVNALELEDSALYLCASRDRREASNQPQHFGDGTRLSIL.

This chain connects TRBV4-3 to TRBJ1-1, with no clear D. The germline V gene has CDR1 LGHNA and CDR2 YSLEER. Trimming pared 4 bases from V and 0 bases from J, leaving 18 bases between. The CDR3 is 17 amino acids. This CDR3 reads CASSLEPRTLMNTEAFF. The CDR3 DNA reads as TGCGCCAGCAGCCTAGAGCCCAGAACCCTCATGAACACTGAAGCTTTCTTT.

The gene calls are TRBV14 and TRBJ2-3; the match to TRBD2 covers 10 bases. J lost 0 bases, V lost 3 bases, and 0 bases had no gene match. Germline loops: CDR1 SGHDN, CDR2 FVKESK. CDR3 length: 15 residues. The CDR3 loop reads CASSQGLASTDTQYF. CDR3 sequence (DNA): TGTGCCAGCAGCCAGGGACTAGCGAGCACAGATACGCAGTATTTT.

This chain uses TRBV29-1 with TRBJ2-1, with a tentative D call TRBD1 (5 bases). CDR1 is SQVTM and CDR2 is ANQGSEA in the germline V gene. The CDR3 is 11 residues long. The V end was cut by 7 bases, the J end by 9 bases, with 13 bases between. CDR3 in amino acids: CSAIRGSEQFF. For the CDR3, the DNA is TGCAGCGCCATAAGGGGATCTGAGCAGTTCTTC.

A single count supports this clone. CDR3 protein: CASSRVAGDRLTDTQYF. The CDR3 nucleotides are TGCGCCAGCAGCCGTGTAGCGGGGGACCGTCTCACAGATACGCAGTATTTT. V gene TRBV4-3 combines with J gene TRBJ2-3, with 9 bases aligning to TRBD2. The germline V gene has CDR1 LGHNA and CDR2 YSLEER. V lost 4 bases to trimming and J lost 2 bases; unmatched junction nucleotides: 10. CDR3 length: 17 amino acids.

This chain connects TRBV7-9 to TRBJ2-2; TRBD2 might be the D (8 bases). Germline values: CDR1 SEHNR, CDR2 FQNEAQ (reference sequence). The CDR3 has 18 amino acids. Between the trimmed V and J ends, which lost 2 bases and 7 bases, there was a span of 23 bases. CDR3 DNA sequence: TGTGCCAGCAGCTTATCCTCAGGGGGACTAGTAAATCACGGGGAGCTGTTTTTT. It specifies CASSLSSGGLVNHGELFF.

The V and J genes are TRBV7-8 and TRBJ2-3; D perhaps matches TRBD1 (5 bases). V shed 2 bases and J shed 5 bases, with 11 bases lying between them. Per the germline V gene, CDR1 is SGHVS and CDR2 is FQNEAQ. The length of the CDR3 is 14 residues. The CDR3 here is CASSLNQGKDTQYF. CDR3 in DNA: TGTGCCAGCAGCTTAAATCAGGGTAAAGATACGCAGTATTTT.

V is TRBV6-1 and J is TRBJ1-2; TRBD1 agrees at 7 bases. The CDR3 contains 13 residues. Germline loops: CDR1 MNHNS, CDR2 SASEGT. V lost 3 bases and J lost 7; bases outside the gene matches: 5. The CDR3: CASSDTGVGGYTF. The CDR3 nucleotides are TGTGCCAGCAGTGATACAGGGGTTGGTGGCTACACCTTC.

This sequence joins TRBV10-2 and TRBJ1-2; 8 bases fit TRBD1. V shed 6 bases, J shed 2 bases, and the junction held 5 bases outside the gene matches. This CDR3 contains 14 residues. Germline V gene data show CDR1 as WSHSY and CDR2 as SAAADI. CDR3 in amino acids: CASRAGGWNYGYTF. The DNA of the CDR3 is TGCGCCAGCAGGGCAGGGGGCTGGAACTATGGCTACACCTTC.

The chain combines TRBV5-4 with TRBJ2-3; TRBD2 matches 11 bases. Trimming at V came to 2 bases and at J to 8 bases, leaving 4 bases not matched to a gene. The CDR3 has 14 amino acids. Germline CDR1 is SGHNT and CDR2 is YYREEE (reference sequence). CDR3 bases: TGTGCCAGCAGCTTATTTAGCGGGGGGGCTACGCAGTATTTT. Encoded protein: CASSLFSGGATQYF.

The chain employs TRBV30 and TRBJ1-5; the D gene is possibly TRBD1 (5 bases). V dropped 4 bases and J dropped 2 bases, with 12 bases sitting between them. CDR3 length: 14 amino acids. Germline V gene data show CDR1 as GTSNPN and CDR2 as SVGIG (reference sequence). CDR3 residues: CAWKWGEGNQPQHF. The CDR3 DNA follows: TGTGCCTGGAAGTGGGGGGAGGGCAATCAGCCCCAGCATTTT.

The rearrangement uses TRBV28 and TRBJ1-2, with D maybe TRBD1 (5 bases). Trimming removed 0 bases at V and 6 bases at J, with 8 bases between. The CDR3 consists of 13 residues. The V gene's germline CDR1 is MDHEN and CDR2 SYDVKM. The DNA of the CDR3 is TGTGCCAGCAGTTTATGGGGGACCGATGGCTACACCTTC. This gives the protein CASSLWGTDGYTF.